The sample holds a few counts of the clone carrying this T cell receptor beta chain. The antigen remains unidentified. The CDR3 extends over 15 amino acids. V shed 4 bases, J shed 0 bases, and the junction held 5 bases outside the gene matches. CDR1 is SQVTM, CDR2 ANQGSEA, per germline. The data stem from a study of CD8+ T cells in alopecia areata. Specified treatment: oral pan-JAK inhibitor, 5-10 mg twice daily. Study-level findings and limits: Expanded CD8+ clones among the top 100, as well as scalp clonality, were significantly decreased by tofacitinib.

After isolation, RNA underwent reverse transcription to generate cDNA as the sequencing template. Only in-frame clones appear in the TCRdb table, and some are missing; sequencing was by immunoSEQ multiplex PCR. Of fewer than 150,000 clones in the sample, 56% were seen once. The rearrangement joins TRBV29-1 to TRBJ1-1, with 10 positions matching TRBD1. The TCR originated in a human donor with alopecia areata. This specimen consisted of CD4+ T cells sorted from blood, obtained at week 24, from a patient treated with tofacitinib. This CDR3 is CSVVRTGGLNTEAFF. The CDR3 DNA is TGCAGCGTTGTTAGGACAGGGGGATTGAACACTGAAGCTTTCTTT.